Detailed here is one TCR beta chain. Its antigen is undetermined. Produced via immunoSEQ multiplex PCR; TCRdb's table is partial and in-frame only. The sample includes 2 million to 2.5 million clones, around 95% of them seen just once. Germline V lookup: CDR1 MDHEN, CDR2 SYDVKM. V was pared by 3 bases and J by 1 base, with 11 bases between. This CDR3 region has 15 residues. Donation came from healthy HIV-negative adults that had no recent acute infections or vaccinations. The data were obtained in a study of shared clonotypes between healthy human individuals. Study in general: Three CD4 naive, three CD4 memory, two CD8 naive and one CD8 memory plate were used per donor. The study, taken as a whole, reports: Naive CD4 clonotypes were shared across a handful of donors at 4.5% to 6%. Naive subsets usually exceeded memory subsets in estimated richness.

The sequence came from a man aged 18 to 29 in good health. The chain carries TRBV28 and TRBJ2-3; D is possibly TRBD1 or TRBD2 (5 bases each). Specimen: naive CD4+ T cells sorted from blood. Subset indicated: CD45RA+ positively selected. CDR3: CASSFHRGGTDTQYF. CDR3 in DNA: TGTGCCAGCAGTTTTCACCGGGGCGGCACAGATACGCAGTATTTT.